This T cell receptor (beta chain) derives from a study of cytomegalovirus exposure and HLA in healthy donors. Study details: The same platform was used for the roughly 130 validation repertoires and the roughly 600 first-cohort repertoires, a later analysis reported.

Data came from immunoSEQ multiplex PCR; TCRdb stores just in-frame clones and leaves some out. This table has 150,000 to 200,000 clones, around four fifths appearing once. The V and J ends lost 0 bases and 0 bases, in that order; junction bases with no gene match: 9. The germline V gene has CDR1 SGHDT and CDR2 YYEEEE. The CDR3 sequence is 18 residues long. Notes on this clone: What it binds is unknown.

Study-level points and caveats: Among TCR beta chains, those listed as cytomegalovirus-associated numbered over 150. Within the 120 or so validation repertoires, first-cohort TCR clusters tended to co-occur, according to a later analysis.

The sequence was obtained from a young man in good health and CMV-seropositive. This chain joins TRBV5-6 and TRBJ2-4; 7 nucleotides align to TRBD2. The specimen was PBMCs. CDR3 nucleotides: TGTGCCAGCAGCTTGGCCGGGGGGATTGGGCTAGCCAAAAACATTCAGTACTTC. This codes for CASSLAGGIGLAKNIQYF.